Sequencing of this T cell receptor beta chain was carried out in a study of identical twins. Study-wide findings and caveats: Excess sharing by twins proved weaker in beta out-of-frame sequences. The models gave estimates that fell short of the out-of-frame TCR alpha sharing seen in monozygotic twins.

TCRdb used MiXCR to reprocess the 5' RACE reads, holding one entry per CDR3 protein. The sample contains 500,000 to 650,000 distinct CDR3 sequences, 7.1% of which appear only once. Note on this clonotype: Antigen specificity is unknown.

This CDR3 has 12 residues. Germline V gene sequence: CDR1 SGHDT, CDR2 YYEEEE. Donors were all healthy Caucasians. The same sample was also studied in work on yellow fever vaccine responses in identical twins.

Sequencing was done on a sample of PBMCs. V is TRBV5-6 and J is TRBJ2-3, with TRBD2 identical over 8 bases. The TCR originated in a woman aged 18-35 years in good health. CDR3 in DNA: TGTGCGAGCGGGAGAGGCCCAGATACGCAGTATTTT. Protein: CASGRGPDTQYF. The whole variable domain, remainder taken from reference TRBV5-6 and TRBJ2-3, is DAGVTQSPTHLIKTRGQQVTLRCSPKSGHDTVSWYQQALGQGPQFIFQYYEEEERQRGNFPDRFSGHQFPNYSSELNVNALLLGDSALYLCASGRGPDTQYFGPGTRLTVL.